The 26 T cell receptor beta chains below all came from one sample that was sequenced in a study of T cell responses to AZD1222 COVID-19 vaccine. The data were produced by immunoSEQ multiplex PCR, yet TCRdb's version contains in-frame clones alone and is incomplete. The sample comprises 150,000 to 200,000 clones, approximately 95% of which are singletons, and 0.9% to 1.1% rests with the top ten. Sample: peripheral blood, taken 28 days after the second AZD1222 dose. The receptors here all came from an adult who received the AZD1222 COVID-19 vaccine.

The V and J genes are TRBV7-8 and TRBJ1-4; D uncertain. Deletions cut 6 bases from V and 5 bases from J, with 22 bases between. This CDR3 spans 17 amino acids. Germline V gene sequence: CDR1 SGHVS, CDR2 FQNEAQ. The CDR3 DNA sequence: TGTGCCAGCAGAGAAAGGGCCGGGCCAGCTTCGAATGAAAAACTGTTTTTT. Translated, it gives CASRERAGPASNEKLFF. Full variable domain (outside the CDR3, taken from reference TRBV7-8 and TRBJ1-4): GAGVSQSPRYKVAKRGQDVALRCDPISGHVSLFWYQQALGQGPEFLTYFQNEAQLDKSGLPSDRFFAERPEGSVSTLKIQRTQQEDSAVYLCASRERAGPASNEKLFFGSGTQLSVL.

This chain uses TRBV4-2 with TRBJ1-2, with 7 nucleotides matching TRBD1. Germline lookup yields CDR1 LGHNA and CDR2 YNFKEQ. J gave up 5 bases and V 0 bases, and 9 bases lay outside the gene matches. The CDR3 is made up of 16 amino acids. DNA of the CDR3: TGTGCCAGCAGCCAAGATGTAACAACAGGGGATTATGGCTACACCTTC. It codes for CASSQDVTTGDYGYTF.

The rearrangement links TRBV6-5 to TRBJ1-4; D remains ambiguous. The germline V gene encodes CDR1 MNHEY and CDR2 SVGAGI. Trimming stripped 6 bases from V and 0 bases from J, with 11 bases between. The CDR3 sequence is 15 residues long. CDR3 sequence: CASRTTGTTNEKLFF. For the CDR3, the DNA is TGTGCCAGCAGAACAACCGGGACAACTAATGAAAAACTGTTTTTT.

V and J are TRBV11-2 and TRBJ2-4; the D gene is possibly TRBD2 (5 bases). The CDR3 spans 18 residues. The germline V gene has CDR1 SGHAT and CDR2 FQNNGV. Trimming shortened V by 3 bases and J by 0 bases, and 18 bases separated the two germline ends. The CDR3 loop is CASSLARTGLIAKNIQYF. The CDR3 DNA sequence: TGTGCCAGCAGCTTGGCAAGGACGGGGTTGATAGCCAAAAACATTCAGTACTTC.

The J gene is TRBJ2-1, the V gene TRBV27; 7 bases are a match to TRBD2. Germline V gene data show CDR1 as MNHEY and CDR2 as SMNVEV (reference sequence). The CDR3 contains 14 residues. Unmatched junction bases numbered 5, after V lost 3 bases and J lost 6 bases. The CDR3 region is CASSFRGLLNEQFF. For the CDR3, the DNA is TGTGCCAGCAGTTTTAGGGGACTACTCAATGAGCAGTTCTTC.

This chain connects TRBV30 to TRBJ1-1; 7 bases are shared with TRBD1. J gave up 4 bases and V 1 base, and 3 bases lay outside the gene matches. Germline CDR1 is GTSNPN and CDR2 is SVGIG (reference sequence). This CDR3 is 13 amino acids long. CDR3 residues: CAWSAAGGTEAFF. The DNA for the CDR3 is TGTGCCTGGAGTGCAGCAGGGGGCACTGAAGCTTTCTTT.

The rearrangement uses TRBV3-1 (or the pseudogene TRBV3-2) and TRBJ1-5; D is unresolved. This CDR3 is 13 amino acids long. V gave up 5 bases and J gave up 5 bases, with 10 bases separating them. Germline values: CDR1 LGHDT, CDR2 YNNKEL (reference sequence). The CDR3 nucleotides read TGTGCCAGCAGCGCAGCCGGGGATCAGCCCCAGCATTTT. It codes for CASSAAGDQPQHF.

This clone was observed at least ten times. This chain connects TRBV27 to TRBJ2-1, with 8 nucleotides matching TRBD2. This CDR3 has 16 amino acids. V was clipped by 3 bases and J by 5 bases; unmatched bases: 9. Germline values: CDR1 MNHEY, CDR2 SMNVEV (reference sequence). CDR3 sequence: CASSFPDGGGNNEQFF. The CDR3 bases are TGTGCCAGCAGTTTTCCGGACGGGGGGGGAAACAATGAGCAGTTCTTC.

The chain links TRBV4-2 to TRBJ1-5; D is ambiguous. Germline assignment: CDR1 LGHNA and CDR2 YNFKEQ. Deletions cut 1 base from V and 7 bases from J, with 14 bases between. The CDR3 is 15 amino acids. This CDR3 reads CASSQARGGFQPQHF. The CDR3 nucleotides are TGTGCCAGCAGCCAAGCCCGGGGTGGGTTCCAGCCCCAGCATTTT.

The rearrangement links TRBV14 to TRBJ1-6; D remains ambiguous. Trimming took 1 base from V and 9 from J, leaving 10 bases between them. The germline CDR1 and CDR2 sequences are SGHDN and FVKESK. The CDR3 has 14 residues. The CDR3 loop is CASSQAMGSSPLHF. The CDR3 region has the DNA TGTGCCAGCAGCCAAGCGATGGGTAGTTCACCCCTCCACTTT.

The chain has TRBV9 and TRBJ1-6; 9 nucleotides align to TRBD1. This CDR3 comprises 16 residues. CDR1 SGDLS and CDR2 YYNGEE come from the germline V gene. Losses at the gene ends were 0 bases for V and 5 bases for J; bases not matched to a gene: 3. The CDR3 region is CASSVGQGGNNSPLHF. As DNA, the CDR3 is TGTGCCAGCAGCGTAGGACAGGGGGGTAATAATTCACCCCTCCACTTT.

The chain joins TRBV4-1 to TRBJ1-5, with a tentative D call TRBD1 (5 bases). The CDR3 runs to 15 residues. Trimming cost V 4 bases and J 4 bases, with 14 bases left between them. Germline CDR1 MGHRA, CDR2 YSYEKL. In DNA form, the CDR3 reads TGCGCCAGCAGCCCAACAGGAAGACGGAATCAGCCCCAGCATTTT. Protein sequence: CASSPTGRRNQPQHF.

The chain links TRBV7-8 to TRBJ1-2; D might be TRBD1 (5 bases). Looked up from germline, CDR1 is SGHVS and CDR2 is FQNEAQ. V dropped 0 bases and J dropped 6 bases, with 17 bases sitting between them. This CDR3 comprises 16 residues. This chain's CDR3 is CASSLAWDSQGNGYTF. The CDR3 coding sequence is TGTGCCAGCAGCTTAGCCTGGGACTCTCAGGGTAATGGCTACACCTTC.

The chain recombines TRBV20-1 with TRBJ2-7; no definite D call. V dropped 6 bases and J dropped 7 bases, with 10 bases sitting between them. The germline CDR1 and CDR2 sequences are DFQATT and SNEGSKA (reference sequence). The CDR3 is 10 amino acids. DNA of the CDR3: TGCAGTGCCAGGTACGAGGAGCAGTACTTC. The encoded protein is CSARYEEQYF.

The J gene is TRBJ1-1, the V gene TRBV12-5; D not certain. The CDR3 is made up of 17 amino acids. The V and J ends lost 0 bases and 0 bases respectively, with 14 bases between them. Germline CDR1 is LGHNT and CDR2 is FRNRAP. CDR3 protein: CASGLVLTDTMNTEAFF. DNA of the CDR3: TGTGCTAGTGGTTTGGTACTAACAGACACCATGAACACTGAAGCTTTCTTT.

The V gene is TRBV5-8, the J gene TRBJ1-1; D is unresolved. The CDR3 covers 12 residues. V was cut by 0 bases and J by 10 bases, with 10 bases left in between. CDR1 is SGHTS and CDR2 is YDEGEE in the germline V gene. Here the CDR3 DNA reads TGTGCCAGCAGCTTGGTCGCGTTTTCAGCTTTCTTT. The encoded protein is CASSLVAFSAFF.

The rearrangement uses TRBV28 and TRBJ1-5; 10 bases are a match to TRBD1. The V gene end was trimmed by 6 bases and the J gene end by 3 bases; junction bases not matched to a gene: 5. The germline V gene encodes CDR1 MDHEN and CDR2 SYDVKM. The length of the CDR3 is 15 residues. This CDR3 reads CASRGQGLNNQPQHF. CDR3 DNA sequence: TGTGCCAGCAGGGGACAGGGGTTGAACAATCAGCCCCAGCATTTT.

The CDR3 loop is CASSSPGQGSEKLFF. As DNA, the CDR3 is TGTGCCAGCAGTTCTCCAGGACAGGGGAGTGAAAAACTGTTTTTT. The chain uses TRBV6-5 and TRBJ1-4, with 9 bases that match TRBD1. This CDR3 comprises 15 residues. The V gene's germline CDR1 is MNHEY and CDR2 SVGAGI. The V gene end was trimmed by 4 bases and the J gene end by 7 bases; junction bases not matched to a gene: 7.

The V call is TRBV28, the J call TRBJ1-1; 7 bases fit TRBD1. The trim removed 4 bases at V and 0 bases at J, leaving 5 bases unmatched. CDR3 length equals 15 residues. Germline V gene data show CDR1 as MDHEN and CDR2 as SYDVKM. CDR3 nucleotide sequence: TGTGCCAGCAGTTGGGGGACAGAAATGAACACTGAAGCTTTCTTT. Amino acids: CASSWGTEMNTEAFF.

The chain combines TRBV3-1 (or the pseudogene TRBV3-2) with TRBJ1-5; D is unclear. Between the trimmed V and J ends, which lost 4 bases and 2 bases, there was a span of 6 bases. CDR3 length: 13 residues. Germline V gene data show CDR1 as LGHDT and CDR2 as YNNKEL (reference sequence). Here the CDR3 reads CASSPHGNQPQHF. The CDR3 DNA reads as TGTGCCAGCAGCCCTCACGGCAATCAGCCCCAGCATTTT.

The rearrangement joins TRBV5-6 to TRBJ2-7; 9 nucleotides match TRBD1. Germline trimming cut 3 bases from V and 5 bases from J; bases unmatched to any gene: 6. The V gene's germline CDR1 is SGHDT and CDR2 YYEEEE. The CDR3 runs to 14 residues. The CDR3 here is CASSSGTGSDEQYF. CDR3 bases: TGTGCCAGCAGCTCCGGGACAGGGTCGGACGAGCAGTACTTC.

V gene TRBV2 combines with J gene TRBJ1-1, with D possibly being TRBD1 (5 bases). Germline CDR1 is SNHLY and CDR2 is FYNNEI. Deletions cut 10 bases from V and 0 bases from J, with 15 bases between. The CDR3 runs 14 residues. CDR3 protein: CATSSGSMNTEAFF. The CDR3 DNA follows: TGTGCCACTAGCTCAGGGAGTATGAACACTGAAGCTTTCTTT.

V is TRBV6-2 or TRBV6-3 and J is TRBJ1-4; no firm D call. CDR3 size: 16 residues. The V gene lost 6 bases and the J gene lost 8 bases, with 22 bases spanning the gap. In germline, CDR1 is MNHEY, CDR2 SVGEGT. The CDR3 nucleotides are TGTGCCAGCAGGCCTGACCTTCCTGCGAGGGAGGAAAAACTGTTTTTT. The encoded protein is CASRPDLPAREEKLFF.

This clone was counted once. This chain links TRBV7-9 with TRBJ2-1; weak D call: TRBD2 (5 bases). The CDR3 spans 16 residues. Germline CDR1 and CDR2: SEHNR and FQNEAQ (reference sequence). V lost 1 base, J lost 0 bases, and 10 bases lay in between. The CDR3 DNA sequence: TGTGCCAGCAGCTTAGACTTGGGGAGCTCCTACAATGAGCAGTTCTTC. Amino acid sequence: CASSLDLGSSYNEQFF. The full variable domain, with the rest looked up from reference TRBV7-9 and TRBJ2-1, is DTGVSQNPRHKITKRGQNVTFRCDPISEHNRLYWYRQTLGQGPEFLTYFQNEAQLEKSRLLSDRFSAERPKGSFSTLEIQRTEQGDSAMYLCASSLDLGSSYNEQFFGPGTRLTVL.

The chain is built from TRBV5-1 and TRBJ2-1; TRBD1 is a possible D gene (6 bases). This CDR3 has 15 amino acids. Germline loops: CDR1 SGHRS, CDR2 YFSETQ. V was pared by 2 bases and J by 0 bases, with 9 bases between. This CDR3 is CASSLETGSYNEQFF. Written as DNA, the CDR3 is TGCGCCAGCAGCTTAGAGACAGGCTCCTACAATGAGCAGTTCTTC.

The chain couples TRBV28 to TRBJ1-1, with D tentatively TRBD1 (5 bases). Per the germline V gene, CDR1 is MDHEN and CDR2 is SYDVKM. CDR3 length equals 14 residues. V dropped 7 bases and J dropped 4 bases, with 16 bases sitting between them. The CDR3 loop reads CASIQGGASTEAFF. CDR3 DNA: TGTGCCAGCATCCAGGGTGGGGCGAGCACTGAAGCTTTCTTT.